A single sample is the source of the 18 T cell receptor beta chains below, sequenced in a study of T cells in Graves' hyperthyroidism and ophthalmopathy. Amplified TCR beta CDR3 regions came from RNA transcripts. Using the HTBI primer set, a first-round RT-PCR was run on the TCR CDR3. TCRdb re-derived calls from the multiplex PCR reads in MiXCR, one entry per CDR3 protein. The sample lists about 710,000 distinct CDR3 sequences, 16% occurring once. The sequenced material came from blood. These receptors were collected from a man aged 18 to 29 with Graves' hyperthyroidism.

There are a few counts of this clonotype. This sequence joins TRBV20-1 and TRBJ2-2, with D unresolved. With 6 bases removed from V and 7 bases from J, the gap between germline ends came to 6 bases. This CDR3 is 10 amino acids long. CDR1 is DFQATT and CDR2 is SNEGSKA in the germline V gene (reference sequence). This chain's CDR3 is CSAPYGELFF. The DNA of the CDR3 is TGCAGTGCCCCGTACGGGGAGCTGTTTTTT.

The DNA of the CDR3 is TGTGCCAGTACCTTTGTTTCGGACAGAGGCTATGGCTACACCTTC. Encoded protein: CASTFVSDRGYGYTF. The gene calls are TRBV19 and TRBJ1-2; perhaps TRBD1 as D (6 bases). Germline V CDR1 and CDR2: LNHDA, SQIVND (reference sequence). V was trimmed by 7 bases and J by 4 bases, leaving 19 bases between them. There are 15 residues in the CDR3.

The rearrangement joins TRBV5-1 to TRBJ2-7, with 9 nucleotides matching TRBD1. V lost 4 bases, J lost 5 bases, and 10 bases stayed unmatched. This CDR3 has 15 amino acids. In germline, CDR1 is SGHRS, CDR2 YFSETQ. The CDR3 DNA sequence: TGCGCCAGCAGCCCGGGACAGGGAGGTGGCGACGAGCAGTACTTC. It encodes CASSPGQGGGDEQYF.

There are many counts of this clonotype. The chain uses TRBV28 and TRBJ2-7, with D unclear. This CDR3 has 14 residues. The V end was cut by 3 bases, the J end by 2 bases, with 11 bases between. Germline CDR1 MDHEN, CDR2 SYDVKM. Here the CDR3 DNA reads TGTGCCAGCAGTTTGGTAGTCGGAACCTACGAGCAGTACTTC. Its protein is CASSLVVGTYEQYF.

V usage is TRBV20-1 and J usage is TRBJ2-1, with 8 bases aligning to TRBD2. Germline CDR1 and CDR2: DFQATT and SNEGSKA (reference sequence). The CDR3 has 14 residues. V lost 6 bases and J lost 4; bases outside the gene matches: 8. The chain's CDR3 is CSATGGGLYNEQFF. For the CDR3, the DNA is TGCAGTGCCACCGGGGGGGGGCTTTACAATGAGCAGTTCTTC.

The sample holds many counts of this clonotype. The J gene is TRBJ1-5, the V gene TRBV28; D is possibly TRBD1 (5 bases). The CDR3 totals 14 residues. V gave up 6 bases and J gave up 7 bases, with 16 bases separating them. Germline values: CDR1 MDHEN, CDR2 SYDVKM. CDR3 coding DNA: TGTGCCAGCAGACCTACAGGAATGGAGCAGCCCCAGCATTTT. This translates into CASRPTGMEQPQHF.

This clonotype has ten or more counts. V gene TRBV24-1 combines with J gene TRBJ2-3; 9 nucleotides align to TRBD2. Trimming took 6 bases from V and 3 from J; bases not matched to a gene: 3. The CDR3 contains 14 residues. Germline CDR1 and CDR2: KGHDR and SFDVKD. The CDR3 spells CATSSSGKTDTQYF. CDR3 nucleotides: TGTGCCACCAGTTCTAGCGGGAAGACAGATACGCAGTATTTT.

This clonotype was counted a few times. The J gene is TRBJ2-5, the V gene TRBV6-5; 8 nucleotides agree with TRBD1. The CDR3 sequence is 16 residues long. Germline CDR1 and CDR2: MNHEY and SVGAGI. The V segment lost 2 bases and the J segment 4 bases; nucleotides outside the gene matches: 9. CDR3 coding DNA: TGTGCCAGCAGTTACGCAGGGGGCGCAAAGGCAGAGACCCAGTACTTC. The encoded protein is CASSYAGGAKAETQYF.

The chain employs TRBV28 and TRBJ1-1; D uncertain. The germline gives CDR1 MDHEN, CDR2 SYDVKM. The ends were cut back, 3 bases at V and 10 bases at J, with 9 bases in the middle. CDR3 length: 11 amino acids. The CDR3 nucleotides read TGTGCCAGCAGTTTGACCCGGAGAGCTTTCTTT. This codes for CASSLTRRAFF.

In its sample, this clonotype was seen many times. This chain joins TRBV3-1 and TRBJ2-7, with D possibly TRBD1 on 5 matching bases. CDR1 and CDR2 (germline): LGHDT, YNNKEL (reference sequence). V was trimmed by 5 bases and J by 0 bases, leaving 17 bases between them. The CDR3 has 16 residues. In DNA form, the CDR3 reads TGTGCCAGCAGCACGGGCAATTGGGGCAGCTCCTACGAGCAGTACTTC. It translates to CASSTGNWGSSYEQYF.

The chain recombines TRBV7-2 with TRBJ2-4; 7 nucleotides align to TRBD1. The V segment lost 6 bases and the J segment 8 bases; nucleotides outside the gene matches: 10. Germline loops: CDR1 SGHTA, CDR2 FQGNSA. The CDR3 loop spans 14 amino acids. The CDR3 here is CASRSGPGTDIQYF. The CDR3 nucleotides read TGTGCCAGCAGAAGTGGGCCGGGGACAGACATTCAGTACTTC. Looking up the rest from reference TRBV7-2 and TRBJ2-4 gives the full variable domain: GAGVSQSPSNKVTEKGKDVELRCDPISGHTALYWYRQSLGQGLEFLIYFQGNSAPDKSGLPSDRFSAERTGGSVSTLTIQRTQQEDSAVYLCASRSGPGTDIQYFGAGTRLSVL.

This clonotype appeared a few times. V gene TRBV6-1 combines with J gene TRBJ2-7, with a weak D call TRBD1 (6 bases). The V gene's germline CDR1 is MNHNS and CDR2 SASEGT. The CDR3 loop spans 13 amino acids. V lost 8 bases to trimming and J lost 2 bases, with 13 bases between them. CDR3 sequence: CASLDRITYEQYF. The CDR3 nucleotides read TGTGCCAGCCTTGACAGGATTACCTACGAGCAGTACTTC.

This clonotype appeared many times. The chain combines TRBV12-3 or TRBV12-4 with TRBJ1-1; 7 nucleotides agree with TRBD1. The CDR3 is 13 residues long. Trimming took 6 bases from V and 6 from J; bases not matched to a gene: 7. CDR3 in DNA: TGTGCCAGCAGGTTGGGGACAGTCGCTGAAGCTTTCTTT. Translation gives CASRLGTVAEAFF.

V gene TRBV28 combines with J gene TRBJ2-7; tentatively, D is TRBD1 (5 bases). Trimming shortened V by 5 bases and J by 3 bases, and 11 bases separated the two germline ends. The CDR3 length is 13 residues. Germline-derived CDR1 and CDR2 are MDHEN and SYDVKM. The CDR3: CASSRTFDYEQYF. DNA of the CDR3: TGTGCCAGCAGTAGGACATTCGACTACGAGCAGTACTTC.

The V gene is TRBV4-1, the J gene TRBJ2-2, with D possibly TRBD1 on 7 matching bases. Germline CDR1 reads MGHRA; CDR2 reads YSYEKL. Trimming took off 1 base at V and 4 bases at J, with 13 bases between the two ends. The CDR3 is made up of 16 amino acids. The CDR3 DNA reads TGCGCCAGCAGCCAAGGGAGGGGGCCGAGCACCGGGGAGCTGTTTTTT. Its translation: CASSQGRGPSTGELFF.

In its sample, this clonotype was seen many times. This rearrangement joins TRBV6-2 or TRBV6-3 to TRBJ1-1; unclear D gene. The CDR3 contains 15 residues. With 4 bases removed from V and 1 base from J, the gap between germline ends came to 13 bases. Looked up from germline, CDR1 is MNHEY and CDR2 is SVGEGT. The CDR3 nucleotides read TGTGCCAGCAGTTTAAAGGTGCCGGGGAACACTGAAGCTTTCTTT. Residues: CASSLKVPGNTEAFF.

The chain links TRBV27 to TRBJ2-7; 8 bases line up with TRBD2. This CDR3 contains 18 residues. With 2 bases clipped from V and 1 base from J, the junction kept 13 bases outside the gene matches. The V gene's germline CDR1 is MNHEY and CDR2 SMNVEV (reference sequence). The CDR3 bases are TGTGCCAGCAGTTTACAGGGGCCCCTAGCGGGCGGTTCCTACGAGCAGTACTTC. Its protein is CASSLQGPLAGGSYEQYF.

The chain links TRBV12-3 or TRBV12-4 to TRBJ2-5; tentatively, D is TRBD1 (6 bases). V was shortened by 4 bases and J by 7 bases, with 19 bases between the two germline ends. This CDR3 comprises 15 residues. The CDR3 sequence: CASSSATGYFGTQYF. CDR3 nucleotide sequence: TGTGCCAGCAGTTCAGCTACAGGGTATTTTGGGACCCAGTACTTC.